Below are 15 T cell receptor beta chains sequenced from a single sample in a study of cytomegalovirus exposure and HLA in healthy donors. In the PCR, 60 Vbeta and 13 Jbeta primers were used. The method was immunoSEQ multiplex PCR; TCRdb's version includes in-frame clones alone and lacks a portion of them. This table has approximately 160,000 clones, 70% to 85% appearing once. The sample taken for sequencing was PBMCs. The receptor set was obtained from a woman younger than 45 in good health and CMV-seropositive.

The CDR3 coding sequence is TGTGCCAGCAGCGAAGACAGGGAAGAGACCCAGTACTTC. Translating it yields CASSEDREETQYF. The rearrangement joins TRBV5-6 to TRBJ2-5, with 7 positions matching TRBD1. CDR3 size: 13 residues. J gave up 3 bases and V 4 bases, and 3 bases lay outside the gene matches. The V gene's germline CDR1 is SGHDT and CDR2 YYEEEE. Full variable domain (missing parts from reference TRBV5-6 and TRBJ2-5): DAGVTQSPTHLIKTRGQQVTLRCSPKSGHDTVSWYQQALGQGPQFIFQYYEEEERQRGNFPDRFSGHQFPNYSSELNVNALLLGDSALYLCASSEDREETQYFGPGTRLLVL.

This sequence joins TRBV11-3 and TRBJ2-5, with unresolved D. The V gene's germline CDR1 is SGHNT and CDR2 YENEEA. Trimming shortened V by 4 bases and J by 5 bases, and 5 bases separated the two germline ends. The CDR3 covers 11 residues. CDR3 sequence: CASSSRETQYF. CDR3 bases: TGTGCCAGCAGCTCCAGGGAGACCCAGTACTTC.

The chain links TRBV7-6 to TRBJ1-1; D is ambiguous. Per germline, CDR1 SGHVS and CDR2 FNYEAQ. The CDR3 sequence is 15 residues long. Trimming stripped 4 bases from V and 0 bases from J, with 12 bases between. The chain's CDR3 is CASSSYLSVNTEAFF. Here the CDR3 DNA reads TGTGCCAGCAGCTCTTATCTTTCCGTGAACACTGAAGCTTTCTTT.

This chain links TRBV19 with TRBJ2-1; possibly TRBD2 for D (5 bases). Germline V CDR1 and CDR2: LNHDA, SQIVND (reference sequence). The CDR3 contains 16 residues. The ends were cut back, 6 bases at V and 2 bases at J, with 17 bases in the middle. For the CDR3, the DNA is TGTGCCAGTAGCAACGGACTCTTGACAACCTACAATGAGCAGTTCTTC. It encodes CASSNGLLTTYNEQFF.

This clone was detected once. This rearrangement joins TRBV15 to TRBJ2-2, with D hard to call. The CDR3 sequence is 15 residues long. With 0 bases removed from V and 7 bases from J, the gap between germline ends came to 12 bases. Germline V gene sequence: CDR1 LNHNV, CDR2 YYDKDF (reference sequence). The CDR3 loop reads CATSRESELGGELFF. In DNA form, the CDR3 reads TGTGCCACCAGCAGAGAGAGCGAACTGGGCGGGGAGCTGTTTTTT.

The J gene is TRBJ1-1, the V gene TRBV28, with unresolved D. V lost 6 bases and J 0 bases, leaving 11 bases between the germline ends. The CDR3 length is 14 residues. CDR1 and CDR2 (germline): MDHEN, SYDVKM. The CDR3 spells CASSPSSMNTEAFF. The CDR3 DNA follows: TGTGCCAGCAGCCCAAGCTCAATGAACACTGAAGCTTTCTTT.

The table lists this clone with a few counts. The rearrangement links TRBV11-2 to TRBJ1-1; no reliable D call. Germline-derived CDR1 and CDR2 are SGHAT and FQNNGV. The CDR3 sequence is 11 residues long. Deletions cut 5 bases from V and 3 bases from J, with 4 bases between. CDR3 in DNA: TGTGCCAGCAGCCTTGACACTGAAGCTTTCTTT. Its protein is CASSLDTEAFF.

The V call is TRBV29-1, the J call TRBJ2-1; weak D call: TRBD2 (7 bases). Trimming stripped 0 bases from V and 7 bases from J, with 16 bases between. The CDR3 has 15 amino acids. CDR1 and CDR2 from the germline V gene are SQVTM and ANQGSEA. The CDR3 bases are TGCAGCGTTGAAGATAAGGGGGGAGGGCCGAATGAGCAGTTCTTC. Its protein is CSVEDKGGGPNEQFF.

V is TRBV27 and J is TRBJ2-7; unclear D gene. Germline-derived CDR1 and CDR2 are MNHEY and SMNVEV (reference sequence). V lost 5 bases, J lost 2 bases, and 13 bases lay in between. There are 14 residues in the CDR3. CDR3 region: CASSRTNAAYEQYF. In nucleotides, the CDR3 is TGTGCCAGCAGTCGAACTAATGCGGCCTACGAGCAGTACTTC.

The chain carries TRBV27 and TRBJ2-2; possibly TRBD1 for D (8 bases). V lost 4 bases and J lost 7, with 10 bases in between. Germline CDR1 reads MNHEY; CDR2 reads SMNVEV (reference sequence). The CDR3 totals 13 residues. Here the CDR3 DNA reads TGTGCCAGCAGTTACAGGGGGGGCGGGGAGCTGTTTTTT. It yields the protein CASSYRGGGELFF.

The chain joins TRBV28 to TRBJ1-1; perhaps TRBD1 as D (6 bases). CDR1 and CDR2 from the germline V gene are MDHEN and SYDVKM. The CDR3 runs to 14 residues. V was trimmed by 1 base and J by 3 bases, leaving 9 bases between them. The chain's CDR3 is CASSLSGDHTEAFF. The CDR3 nucleotides read TGTGCCAGCAGTTTATCAGGGGATCACACTGAAGCTTTCTTT.

V and J are TRBV5-1 and TRBJ1-1, with 8 bases identical to TRBD1. Germline V gene data show CDR1 as SGHRS and CDR2 as YFSETQ. V lost 4 bases, J lost 6 bases, and 8 bases stayed unmatched. This CDR3 contains 14 residues. CDR3 nucleotides: TGCGCCAGCAGCAACCGACAGGGGACCGCTGAAGCTTTCTTT. It specifies CASSNRQGTAEAFF.

V is TRBV28 and J is TRBJ2-7; possibly TRBD1 for D (6 bases). V was pared by 6 bases and J by 3 bases, with 18 bases between. Germline V gene data show CDR1 as MDHEN and CDR2 as SYDVKM. CDR3 size: 15 residues. CDR3 in amino acids: CASRPPGTPSYEQYF. The CDR3 DNA sequence: TGTGCCAGCAGACCCCCCGGGACACCGAGCTACGAGCAGTACTTC.

CDR3 nucleotides: TGTGCCAGCAGCCCACGGGGGGAGGGCCGCGAGACCCAGTACTTC. Its protein product is CASSPRGEGRETQYF. This chain joins TRBV11-3 and TRBJ2-5, with 7 nucleotides matching TRBD2. The CDR3 sequence is 15 residues long. With 5 bases clipped from V and 5 bases from J, the junction kept 11 bases outside the gene matches. Looked up from germline, CDR1 is SGHNT and CDR2 is YENEEA.

This clone was counted a few times. The CDR3 loop is CASRGGLNTEAFF. The CDR3 bases are TGTGCCAGCAGGGGGGGTTTGAACACTGAAGCTTTCTTT. The rearrangement joins TRBV6-6 to TRBJ1-1, with a weak D call TRBD1 (5 bases). The CDR3 is 13 amino acids. Trimming shortened V by 6 bases and J by 0 bases, and 8 bases separated the two germline ends. Germline V CDR1 and CDR2: MNHNY, SVGAGI (reference sequence).